This is a list of T cell receptor beta chains from one sample in a study of T cell responses to AZD1222 COVID-19 vaccine. This table comes from immunoSEQ multiplex PCR, and its TCRdb copy is limited to in-frame clones, with some not included. The sample lists about 120,000 clones; 80% to 95% were seen once. Sequencing used peripheral blood, obtained 28 days after the second dose of the MenACWY control vaccine. Every receptor here comes from an adult who received the MenACWY meningococcal vaccine as a control. CDR3s include the opening cysteine and the closing phenylalanine or tryptophan. The D gene is left open where the match is weak. Clone sizes are given selectively: once, few, many, or a class where the clone is expanded.

CDR3 DNA,CDR3 protein,clone size,V gene,J gene,D gene
TGCGCCAGCAGCCTGGGGACCGGCGGCCAGCCCCAGCATTTT,CASSLGTGGQPQHF,few,TRBV4-1,TRBJ1-5,.
TGTGCCACCAGCAGCGAAGGGGGGGCCTACAATGAGCAGTTCTTC,CATSSEGGAYNEQFF,once,TRBV15,TRBJ2-1,.
TGTGCCAGCAGCCAAGATCTACGACTAGCGGGACTTTACGAGCAGTACTTC,CASSQDLRLAGLYEQYF,.,TRBV6-2/TRBV6-3,TRBJ2-7,TRBD2
TGTGCCAGCATGGTAGGTGGTCAGCCCCAGCATTTT,CASMVGGQPQHF,.,TRBV2,TRBJ1-5,.
TGCGCCAGCAGCTTGGGCCAGTCCGTCTCTGGAAACACCATATATTTT,CASSLGQSVSGNTIYF,few,TRBV5-1,TRBJ1-3,.
TGCAGCGTTGAAGATCGTGCGGGGGGGAGCACCGGGGAGCTGTTTTTT,CSVEDRAGGSTGELFF,.,TRBV29-1,TRBJ2-2,TRBD2
TGTGCCAGCAGCTTGGGACAGATTAACACCGGGGAGCTGTTTTTT,CASSLGQINTGELFF,.,TRBV27,TRBJ2-2,TRBD1
TGTGCCAGCAGCCAAGAGGTAGGGCTTGCCAATGAGCAGTTCTTC,CASSQEVGLANEQFF,.,TRBV14,TRBJ2-1,.
TGTGCCAGAAGATTACTTCGACCCGATACGCAGTATTTT,CARRLLRPDTQYF,.,TRBV19,TRBJ2-3,.
TGTGCCAGCAGTGCAAGCCAGGGACTAGCGGGCAATGAGCAGTTCTTC,CASSASQGLAGNEQFF,.,TRBV2,TRBJ2-1,TRBD2
TGTGCCAGCAGCCCCTGGGGGCGGGATAAAGGGCAGTTCTTC,CASSPWGRDKGQFF,.,TRBV14,TRBJ2-1,.
TGTGCCAGCAGCTTCCTAGCGGGGCAAGAGACCCAGTACTTC,CASSFLAGQETQYF,.,TRBV7-8,TRBJ2-5,TRBD2
TGTGCCAGCACACGACTAGCGGGGGGGCCCGATACGCAGTATTTT,CASTRLAGGPDTQYF,.,TRBV7-2,TRBJ2-3,TRBD2
TGTGCCAGCAGCCAGTCGCGGGGAGATACGCAGTATTTT,CASSQSRGDTQYF,.,TRBV7-2,TRBJ2-3,.
TGTGCCAGCAGCTTAGGGTCCAGACAAGAGACCCAGTACTTC,CASSLGSRQETQYF,.,TRBV11-2,TRBJ2-5,.
TGTGCCAGCTGTACCCCCATAAATGGCTACACCTTC,CASCTPINGYTF,.,TRBV28,TRBJ1-2,.
TGCAGCGTTGAACCCAGGGGGCTTGAAGCTTTCTTT,CSVEPRGLEAFF,.,TRBV29-1,TRBJ1-1,TRBD1
TGTGCCAGCAGTGAAAGTGGGGGGGTGACTAGCGGGAGGCAGTTCTTC,CASSESGGVTSGRQFF,.,TRBV2,TRBJ2-1,TRBD2
TGTGCCACCTCGCGGTTGGCGGGGCTCTCCTACGAGCAGTACTTC,CATSRLAGLSYEQYF,.,TRBV27,TRBJ2-7,.
TGTGCCAGCAGTGATATAGCGGCATCCTACAATGAGCAGTTCTTC,CASSDIAASYNEQFF,few,TRBV19,TRBJ2-1,.
TGTGCCAGCCACACTAGCGGGAGGTCGGGCGGGGAGCTGTTTTTT,CASHTSGRSGGELFF,.,TRBV2,TRBJ2-2,TRBD2
TGTGCCAGCAGCCAAGGAGAGCGACTAGCGGGAGCGGGCGGGGAGCTGTTTTTT,CASSQGERLAGAGGELFF,.,TRBV14,TRBJ2-2,TRBD2
TGTGCCAGCAGTGAAGTTGGGGGGAGAAGTGGCTACACCTTC,CASSEVGGRSGYTF,few,TRBV6-1,TRBJ1-2,.
TGTGCCACCAGCAGTGACAGGGTTGAAAAACTGTTTTTT,CATSSDRVEKLFF,once,TRBV15,TRBJ1-4,TRBD1
TGTGCCAGCTTGCCGGCAGGGGGTAACACTGAAGCTTTCTTT,CASLPAGGNTEAFF,.,TRBV18,TRBJ1-1,TRBD1
TGTGCCAGCAGTTACTTGGGGTGGGCCTACGAGCAGTACTTC,CASSYLGWAYEQYF,.,TRBV6-6,TRBJ2-7,.